Listed below are T cell receptor beta chains from one sample, sequenced in a study of shared clonotypes between healthy human individuals. Libraries were prepared by immunoSEQ multiplex PCR; TCRdb keeps only in-frame clonotypes and omits some of them. Of 2.3 million or so clones listed, 85% to 95% are singletons. Sequenced material: naive CD4+ T cells from PBMCs. The receptors were sampled from a man between 18 and 35 years old in good health. Some clones in this sample may be carry-over from other donors' samples. The CDR3 runs from the conserved cysteine through the conserved F or W. The D gene is left open where the match is weak. The size of a clone is reported for some rows only, either as once, few or many, or as a class for expanded clones.

j_call	clone_size	d_call	v_call	cdr3_nt	cdr3_aa
TRBJ2-3	.	.	TRBV28	TGTGCCAGCACCCCTTCGGCGTTGGGCCAACATTACACAGATACGCAGTATTTT	CASTPSALGQHYTDTQYF
TRBJ2-1	.	.	TRBV9	TGTGCCAGCAGCGTAGGGGTCGGGGAAAGCTCCTACAATGAGCAGTTCTTC	CASSVGVGESSYNEQFF
TRBJ2-5	.	.	TRBV2	TGTGCCAGCAGTGTTGTCCAAGAGACCCAGTACTTC	CASSVVQETQYF
TRBJ2-7	.	.	TRBV7-9	TGTGCCAGCAGCGGAGGAGAAGGGGGCTACGAGCAGTACTTC	CASSGGEGGYEQYF
TRBJ1-2	once	.	TRBV4-2	TGTGCCAGCAGCCAAGATCAGGGACTAGGGGTCTATGGCTACACCTTC	CASSQDQGLGVYGYTF
TRBJ2-7	.	TRBD2	TRBV30	TGTGCCTGGACGCGGGGGGGCAACTCCTACGAGCAGTACTTC	CAWTRGGNSYEQYF
TRBJ2-3	once	TRBD2	TRBV5-8	TGTGCCAGCAGCTTCGGGGGGAGAATGGGCACAGATACGCAGTATTTT	CASSFGGRMGTDTQYF
TRBJ1-2	.	TRBD1	TRBV19	TGTGCCAGTAGTATACCGGTTAGGGGGCCGAACTATGGCTACACCTTC	CASSIPVRGPNYGYTF
TRBJ1-1	.	.	TRBV27	TGTGCCAGCAGTTTTATGGGCGCTGAAGCTTTCTTT	CASSFMGAEAFF
TRBJ1-1	.	.	TRBV4-1	TGCGCCAGCAGCCAAGCGACCATGAGGTTGAGCACTGAAGCTTTCTTT	CASSQATMRLSTEAFF
TRBJ2-5	.	TRBD1	TRBV4-2	TGTGCCAGCAGCCGCGACAGGGCGGAAGAGACCCAGTACTTC	CASSRDRAEETQYF
TRBJ2-1	once	.	TRBV5-1	TGCGCCAGCAGCTTGGACCCTAACAATGAGCAGTTCTTC	CASSLDPNNEQFF
TRBJ2-3	.	TRBD1	TRBV5-1	TGCGCCAGCAGCCCCCCGACAGGGGGAGGCACAGATACGCAGTATTTT	CASSPPTGGGTDTQYF
TRBJ2-7	.	TRBD2	TRBV27	TGTGCCAGCAGGCCCTTACTAGCGGGAGGGCCCTACGAGCAGTACTTC	CASRPLLAGGPYEQYF
TRBJ2-2	.	TRBD1	TRBV11-2	TGTGCCAGCAGCTCGGACAGGGTTAACACCGGGGAGCTGTTTTTT	CASSSDRVNTGELFF
TRBJ2-3	.	TRBD2	TRBV28	TGTGCCAGCCAGGCGGGGGGGAGCACAGATACGCAGTATTTT	CASQAGGSTDTQYF
TRBJ1-5	once	.	TRBV6-1	TGTGCCAGCAGTGAATCCCCGGGGACGTATAGCAATCAGCCCCAGCATTTT	CASSESPGTYSNQPQHF
TRBJ1-1	once	TRBD1	TRBV27	TGTGCCAGCAGTTCGGGGACAGGGTTTGTGGCTGAAGCTTTCTTT	CASSSGTGFVAEAFF
TRBJ2-1	.	.	TRBV9	TGTGCCAGCAGTTACCTAGACCCTTTCGGGAGCTACAATGAGCAGTTCTTC	CASSYLDPFGSYNEQFF
TRBJ2-1	.	TRBD2	TRBV5-4	TGTGCCAGCAGCAGAGAAACTAGCGGATACAATGAGCAGTTCTTC	CASSRETSGYNEQFF
TRBJ1-5	few	.	TRBV27	TGTGCCAGCAGTCCCCTTCCTGCGTCTCAGCCCCAGCATTTT	CASSPLPASQPQHF
TRBJ1-4	.	.	TRBV29-1	TGCAGCGTTGTTGTCCAGATTAATGAAAAACTGTTTTTT	CSVVVQINEKLFF
TRBJ2-1	.	.	TRBV18	TGTGCCAGCTCACGCACTAGAGGGGGTCCCTCGTGGTACAATGAGCAGTTCTTC	CASSRTRGGPSWYNEQFF
TRBJ1-1	.	.	TRBV29-1	TGCAGCGTAGGCCCGGGTGGCACTGAAGCTTTCTTT	CSVGPGGTEAFF
TRBJ2-4	.	.	TRBV4-3	TGCGCCAGCAGCCAAGAATTCAGGGTAGGGGATCGGGCCAAAAACATTCAGTACTTC	CASSQEFRVGDRAKNIQYF
TRBJ2-1	.	TRBD2	TRBV14	TGTGCCAGCAGCCCGTTCCCGGGACTATACAATGAGCAGTTCTTC	CASSPFPGLYNEQFF
TRBJ1-2	few	.	TRBV18	TGTGCCAGCTCACCCGAGGACGGCTATGGCTACACCTTC	CASSPEDGYGYTF
TRBJ1-2	.	TRBD1	TRBV6-4	TGTGCCAGCAGTGCCTCCGGGACAGGGGGTGGCTACACCTTC	CASSASGTGGGYTF
TRBJ2-1	.	TRBD2	TRBV4-3	TGCGCCAGCAGCCTTGGGACTAGCGGGATGTCTGAGCAGTTCTTC	CASSLGTSGMSEQFF
TRBJ2-6	.	.	TRBV7-9	TGTGCCAGCAGCGACAAACTACGGGGAGCTGGGGCCAACGTCCTGACTTTC	CASSDKLRGAGANVLTF
TRBJ2-1	.	.	TRBV28	TGTGCCAGCAGTTTACTTTCTGGGCCCTACAATGAGCAGTTCTTC	CASSLLSGPYNEQFF
TRBJ2-6	.	.	TRBV9	TGTGCCAGCAAAAACGGACGGACTGGGGGAGGCAACGTCCTGACTTTC	CASKNGRTGGGNVLTF
TRBJ1-1	few	.	TRBV28	TGTGCCAGCGGCGGGACATATGAAGCTTTCTTT	CASGGTYEAFF
TRBJ1-5	.	.	TRBV6-5	TGTGCCAGGTTCGTCCCCGAAGTCCGGAATCAGCCCCAGCATTTT	CARFVPEVRNQPQHF
TRBJ2-7	.	.	TRBV6-1	TGTGCCAGCAGTGTCCGACACCCCACCTCCTACGAGCAGTACTTC	CASSVRHPTSYEQYF
TRBJ2-2	once	TRBD1	TRBV30	TGTGCCTGGAGTGTAGGGACAGTCACCGGGGAGCTGTTTTTT	CAWSVGTVTGELFF
TRBJ1-1	.	.	TRBV5-1	TGCGCCAGCAGCAAGGACAACATGAACACTGAAGCTTTCTTT	CASSKDNMNTEAFF
TRBJ2-2	.	.	TRBV28	TGTGCCAGCAGTTTTCCAGGGAACACCGGGGAGCTGTTTTTT	CASSFPGNTGELFF
TRBJ2-1	once	TRBD2	TRBV2	TGTGCCAGCAGTGAAGGTTCACTAGCGGGAGTGGGCGAGCAGTTCTTC	CASSEGSLAGVGEQFF
TRBJ2-1	.	.	TRBV7-6	TGTGCCAGCAGCTTAACACACGGCTCCTACAATGAGCAGTTCTTC	CASSLTHGSYNEQFF
TRBJ2-3	.	.	TRBV7-8	TGTGCCAGCAGCTTAGTGGGAGGGGGCCGCACAGATACGCAGTATTTT	CASSLVGGGRTDTQYF
TRBJ2-1	.	.	TRBV5-1	TGCGCCAGCAGCCAGAGTCTTAGCGGTTACAATGAGCAGTTCTTC	CASSQSLSGYNEQFF